This entry describes one T cell receptor beta chain. It has no known antigen specificity. No qualities accompany the bases; no much larger clone lies one base away. Library creation used the immunoSEQ multiplex PCR assay. RNA was extracted from all samples and reverse transcribed into cDNA as template for TCR sequencing. First-strand cDNA was synthesized using SuperScript III with a 2:1 mix of oligo-dT and random hexamers. A synthetic immune receptor repertoire was used to measure amplification bias, and any remaining bias was corrected computationally. On the authors' methods: After raw reads were preprocessed to remove errors, the CDR3 was defined following IMGT conventions as running from the conserved cysteine to phenylalanine. Clonality was computed by normalizing Shannon entropy by log2 of the number of productive unique TCRs and subtracting the result from 1. CD4 or CD8 identity of scalp clones was inferred by cross-referencing scalp TCRbeta sequences with sorted blood CD4 and CD8 repertoires. TCRdb's version of the immuneACCESS table is confined to in-frame rearrangements and falls short of the full clone set. An unresolved V gene accounts for under half of the shortfall where checked; the remainder is of unknown origin. The DNA gave D and trimming, while V, J and clone size come from that table. This sample is represented by 3,000 to 4,500 clones; 65% to 75% of them were singletons. The ten largest clones add up to approximately 10% of the sample.

The data belong to a study of CD8+ T cells in alopecia areata (dated by TCRdb to between 2017 and 2018). In terms of the full investigation: The treated patients took part in an open-label pilot trial in which moderate-to-severe alopecia areata was treated with oral tofacitinib at 5 to 10 mg twice daily. To study T cell clonal expansion in alopecia areata, the researchers applied high-throughput TCRbeta sequencing to both the C3H/HeJ mouse model and human patients. Clonality in the scalp was compared among normal scalp (n=4), patchy alopecia areata scalp (n=8), and alopecia totalis/universalis scalp (n=8). Patients received tofacitinib for 6 to 18 months and were then followed off drug for 6 months to check for delayed response and recurrence. The RNA source kit depended on sample type: the PAXgene miRNA kit for fixed scalp, the miRNeasy kit for PBMCs, and the RNeasy kit for mouse skin. In humans, TCRbeta sequencing was performed on scalp tissue and on sorted CD4+ and CD8+ peripheral blood T cells from healthy controls and from patients with patchy or totalis/universalis alopecia areata. Patients on tofacitinib were biopsied at baseline and after 4 and 24 weeks of treatment, and several of the patients also had a later scalp biopsy. TCRbeta CDR3 regions were amplified by immunoSEQ multiplex PCR with 35 Vbeta forward and 13 Jbeta reverse primers. For the treated patients, the SALT score, which quantifies what percentage of scalp surface area is affected, served as the measure of disease severity.

Study-level results and caveats: Higher clonality and more expanded CD8+ clones were observed in lesional scalp than in normal scalp, particularly in alopecia totalis/universalis, a finding suggestive of antigenic drive. Shared TCR sequences between patients were less evident than in mice, which may be partly attributable to HLA diversity in the patient population. Unlike mouse skin, where gammadelta T cells dominate, normal human skin contains resident alphabeta T cells that get sequenced too, which complicates analysis of the scalp TCR repertoire. Scalp clonality and the number of expanded CD8+ clones among the top 100 scalp clones were significantly decreased by tofacitinib. Because the treated cohort was small and had only one nonresponder, larger studies are needed to examine links between baseline CD8+ expansion and response. During tofacitinib treatment, many expanded lesional clones remained in scalp and blood, and this persistence may partly explain relapse after treatment is stopped.

The time point label, read with the paper, signifies: around 26 weeks on oral tofacitinib. Taken with the paper, the label for treatment or condition translates to: oral pan-JAK inhibitor, 5-10 mg twice daily. Lesional scalp punch biopsies and peripheral blood were collected from alopecia areata patients. Scalp biopsies from humans were placed right away in PAXgene tissue containers for fixation. This clonotype originated in a human donor with alopecia areata. Source: skin, taken at week 24, from a patient treated with tofacitinib.

The CDR3 protein is CASSFNPSTDTQYF. The nucleotides read TGTGCCAGCAGCTTTAATCCGAGCACAGATACGCAGTATTTT. The chain was built from TRBV7-2 and TRBJ2-3; no confident D gene assignment can be made. V lost 3 bases and J lost 0 bases; the stretch between them is 7 bases long. Measured from the cysteine to the phenylalanine, the CDR3 is 14 residues long. The CDR3 DNA has 42 bases and is translated from base 1. CDR1 and CDR2, per the germline V gene, are SGHTA and FQGNSA. Outside the CDR3, residues come from the reference TRBV7-2 and TRBJ2-3 proteins, so the full variable domain is: GAGVSQSPSNKVTEKGKDVELRCDPISGHTALYWYRQSLGQGLEFLIYFQGNSAPDKSGLPSDRFSAERTGGSVSTLTIQRTQQEDSAVYLCASSFNPSTDTQYFGPGTRLTVL.